This note documents a single T cell receptor (beta chain) sequence. The antigen is not known. Measured with immunoSEQ multiplex PCR; TCRdb has only the in-frame clones, and not every one. Of 70,000 to 80,000 clones listed, about 84% are singletons. The CDR3 is 14 residues long. V was shortened by 7 bases and J by 5 bases, with 17 bases between the two germline ends. Germline values: CDR1 MNHEY, CDR2 SMNVEV (reference sequence). This specimen comes from a study of cytotoxic CD8 clonotypes in ibrutinib-treated CLL. Study context: Among the patients, more than ten presented as relapsed/refractory and about 14 as treatment-naive; 17 showed unmutated IGHV.

General study points: Measured clonality at baseline was greater than in age-matched healthy donors and tracked with circulating CD8+ T-cell counts. Clonality went higher at ibrutinib response and then dropped back toward baseline at progression. Few clonotypes were public, and these shrank or held steady under treatment.

The source of this sequence is a human donor with chronic lymphocytic leukemia. V is TRBV27 and J is TRBJ2-5; D is possibly TRBD2 (6 bases). The sample here was PBMCs, taken at disease progression, from a patient treated with ibrutinib. This CDR3 is CASTHTGVWETQYF. CDR3 coding DNA: TGTGCCAGCACCCACACGGGGGTCTGGGAGACCCAGTACTTC.